This T cell receptor beta chain was identified in a study of Graves' ophthalmopathy and Graves' hyperthyroidism. Study results and caveats: Detected in blood as well were most expanded thyroid clonotypes with frequency above 0.001.

This CDR3 is built from 16 residues. The V gene end was trimmed by 7 bases and the J gene end by 6 bases; junction bases not matched to a gene: 12. The authors defined stable hyperthyroidism as no ophthalmopathy within 18 months of follow-up. Participants with hyperthyroidism, aged 18 to 65, were newly diagnosed with under 2 months' duration. This clonotype has at least ten counts. Its target is unknown. RNA transcripts yielded amplified TCR beta CDR3 regions. An initial RT-PCR round employing HTBI primers preceded a second-round multiplex PCR. Using its own MiXCR run on the multiplex PCR reads, TCRdb lists one record per CDR3 protein. Among more than 300,000 distinct CDR3 sequences listed, approximately 15% were seen once.

The origin of this receptor is a woman younger than 35 with stable Graves' hyperthyroidism. The sample was peripheral blood. This chain connects TRBV12-3 or TRBV12-4 to TRBJ1-5; 10 bases agree with TRBD1. CDR3 in DNA: TGTGCCAGCACTGGACCGGGACAGGGGTTTGGTCAGCCCCAGCATTTT. It codes for CASTGPGQGFGQPQHF.